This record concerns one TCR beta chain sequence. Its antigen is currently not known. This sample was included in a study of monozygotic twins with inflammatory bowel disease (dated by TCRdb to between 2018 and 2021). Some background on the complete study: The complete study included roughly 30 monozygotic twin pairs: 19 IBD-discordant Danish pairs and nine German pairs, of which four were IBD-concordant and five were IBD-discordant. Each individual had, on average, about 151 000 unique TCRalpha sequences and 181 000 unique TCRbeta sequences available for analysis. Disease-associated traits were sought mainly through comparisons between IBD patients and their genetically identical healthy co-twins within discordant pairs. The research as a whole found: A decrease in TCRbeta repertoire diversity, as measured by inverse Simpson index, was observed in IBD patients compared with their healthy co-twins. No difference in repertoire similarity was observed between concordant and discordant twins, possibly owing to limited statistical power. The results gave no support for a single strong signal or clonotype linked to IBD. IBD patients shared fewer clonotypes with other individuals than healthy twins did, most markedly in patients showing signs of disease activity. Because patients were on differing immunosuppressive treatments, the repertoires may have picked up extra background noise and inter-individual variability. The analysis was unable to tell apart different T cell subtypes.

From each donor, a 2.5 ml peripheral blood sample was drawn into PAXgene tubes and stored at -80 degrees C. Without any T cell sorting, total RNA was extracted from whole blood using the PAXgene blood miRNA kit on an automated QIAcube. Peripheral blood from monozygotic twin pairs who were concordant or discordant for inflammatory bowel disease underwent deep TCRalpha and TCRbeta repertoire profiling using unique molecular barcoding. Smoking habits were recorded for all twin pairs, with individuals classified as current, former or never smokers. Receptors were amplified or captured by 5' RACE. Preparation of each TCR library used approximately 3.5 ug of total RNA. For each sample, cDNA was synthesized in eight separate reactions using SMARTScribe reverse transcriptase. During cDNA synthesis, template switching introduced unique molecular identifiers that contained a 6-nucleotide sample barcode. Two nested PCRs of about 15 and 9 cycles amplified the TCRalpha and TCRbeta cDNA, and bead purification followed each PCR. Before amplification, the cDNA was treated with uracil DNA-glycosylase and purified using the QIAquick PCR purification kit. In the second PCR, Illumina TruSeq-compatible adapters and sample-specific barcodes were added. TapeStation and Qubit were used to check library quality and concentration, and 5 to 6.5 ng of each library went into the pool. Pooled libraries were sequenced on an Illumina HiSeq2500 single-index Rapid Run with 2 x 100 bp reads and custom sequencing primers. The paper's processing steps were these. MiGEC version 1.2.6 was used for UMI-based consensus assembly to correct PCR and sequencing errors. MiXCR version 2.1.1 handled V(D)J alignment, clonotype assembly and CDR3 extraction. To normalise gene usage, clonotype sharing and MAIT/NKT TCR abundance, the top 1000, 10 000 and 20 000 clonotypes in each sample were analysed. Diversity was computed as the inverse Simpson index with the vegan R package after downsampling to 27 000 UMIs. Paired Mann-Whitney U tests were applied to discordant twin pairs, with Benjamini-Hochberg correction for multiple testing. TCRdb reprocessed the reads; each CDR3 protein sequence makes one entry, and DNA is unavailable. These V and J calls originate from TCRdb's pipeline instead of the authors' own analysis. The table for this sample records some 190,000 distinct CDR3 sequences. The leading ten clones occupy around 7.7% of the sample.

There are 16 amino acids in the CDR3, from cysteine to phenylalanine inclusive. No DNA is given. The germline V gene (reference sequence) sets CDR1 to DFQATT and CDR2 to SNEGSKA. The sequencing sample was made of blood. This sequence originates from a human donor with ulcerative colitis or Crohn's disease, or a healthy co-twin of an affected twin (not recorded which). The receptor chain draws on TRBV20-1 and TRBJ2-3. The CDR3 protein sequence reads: CSARDPATKSTDTQYF.